This T cell receptor beta chain was obtained from a study of blood T cell repertoires in COVID-19 (dated by TCRdb to the early 2020s). With respect to the entire study: Samples covering the acute and convalescent phases of COVID-19 were provided by collaborators in the United States, Italy and Spain. The prospective study material was composed of cDNA or gDNA derived from T cells, B-cell-depleted T cells, or PBMCs. Deeply sampled blood TCRbeta repertoires from subjects exposed to, actively infected with, or recovered from COVID-19 were included in the dataset. The repertoires were released in a freely available public database intended as a resource for research on the immune response to SARS-CoV-2. The samples were drawn from the first 160 participants of the ongoing ImmuneRACE study and from more than 1,000 subjects provided by 6 global collaborators. Sample metadata almost always included a de-identified subject ID, COVID-19 status, age in years and sex. HLA class I and class II types, where available, came from metadata supplied by the sample provider rather than from assay-based typing.

With respect to this clone: The antigen it recognizes is unknown. Base qualities are not provided; no much larger clone lies one nucleotide away.

The investigation overall reported the following: The quantity of clinical and demographic metadata differed by source and by participant and was supplied without curation.

TCRbeta CDR3 regions were amplified from genomic DNA using the immunoSEQ Assay, a bias-controlled multiplex PCR. For the original study's pipeline: The number of nucleated cells in each sample was estimated from the amplification of reference gene primers within the assay. To quantify the absolute abundance of each unique TCRbeta CDR3 rearrangement, sequence reads were collapsed and filtered. For each sample, productive Simpson clonality was calculated as the square root of Simpson's diversity index across productive rearrangements. Not all clones reach the TCRdb copy of this immuneACCESS table, which keeps in-frame sequences only. Checked studies attribute under half of the gap to unresolved V genes and leave the rest unexplained. V, J and clone size were drawn from that table, and D and trimming were deduced from the DNA. The sample records 250,000 to 300,000 clones, about 90% of which are singletons. The ten largest clones add up to around 1.9% of the sample.

Enrolling through a virtual design, the prospective study's participants ranged in age from roughly 18 to 90 years and lived across around 25 United States geographic areas. To assign participants to cohorts, the prospective study relied on clinical history that participants themselves reported in a screening survey and a study questionnaire. Recovered participants in ImmuneRACE Cohort 3 were defined by two consecutive negative NP/OP PCR tests, clearance by a healthcare professional, or resolution of symptoms. Each participant in the prospective study had whole blood, serum and a nasopharyngeal or oropharyngeal swab collected by mobile phlebotomists. Participants in the prospective study had the option to provide additional blood draws and questionnaires over an approximately 2-month period. Prospective study blood samples were shipped either frozen or at room temperature before DNA extraction.

The sample consisted of PBMCs or T cells enriched from blood (not recorded which). This clonotype was sampled from a woman aged 55-69 years who had recovered from COVID-19.

The bases are TGTGCCAGCAGTTCAGGGCTGAACACTGAAGCTTTCTTT. It is translated as CASSSGLNTEAFF. The chain joins TRBV7-9 to TRBJ1-1, with TRBD1 as a weak D call on 5 bases. The CDR3 sequence holds 13 residues, the cysteine and phenylalanine included. Here the CDR3 DNA is all that survives: 39 bases in frame from base 1. CDR1 SEHNR and CDR2 FQNEAQ were looked up in the germline V gene (reference sequence). Trimming takes 6 bases from V and 0 bases from J, and the germline ends sit 8 bases apart.